A selection of T cell receptor beta chains follows, all from one sample in a study of blood T cell repertoires in COVID-19. Using immunoSEQ multiplex PCR, the repertoire was profiled, and TCRdb retains in-frame clones only, with some absent. This table holds about 440,000 clones, around 88% found once. The sample consisted of peripheral blood. Receptor source: a woman aged 30 to 39 with acute or convalescent COVID-19. Both conserved end residues are part of each CDR3. Each record gives: CDR3 protein, CDR3 DNA, J gene, D gene, V gene, clone size. D genes are given only for firm matches. Part of the rows lack a size; the others show once, few, many or a class for expanded clones.

CDR3 protein: CSVELTGGGEKLFF
CDR3 DNA: TGCAGCGTTGAACTGACAGGGGGCGGAGAAAAACTGTTTTTT
J gene: TRBJ1-4
D gene: TRBD1
V gene: TRBV29-1
clone size: .

CDR3 protein: CSGDVGGAGWETQYF
CDR3 DNA: TGCAGCGGAGATGTAGGGGGGGCCGGTTGGGAGACCCAGTACTTC
J gene: TRBJ2-5
D gene: .
V gene: TRBV29-1
clone size: .

CDR3 protein: CASSQTGGGWYF
CDR3 DNA: TGTGCCAGCAGCCAGACAGGGGGCGGGTGGTACTTC
J gene: TRBJ2-7
D gene: TRBD1
V gene: TRBV14
clone size: .

CDR3 protein: CASSLRGLSPEQFF
CDR3 DNA: TGTGCCAGCAGCTTACGGGGTCTCAGCCCTGAGCAGTTCTTC
J gene: TRBJ2-1
D gene: .
V gene: TRBV11-2
clone size: .

CDR3 protein: CASSQDRGGQGARITEAFF
CDR3 DNA: TGCGCCAGCAGCCAAGATAGAGGAGGACAGGGGGCGCGAATCACTGAAGCTTTCTTT
J gene: TRBJ1-1
D gene: TRBD1
V gene: TRBV4-1
clone size: once

CDR3 protein: CASSLRRETQYF
CDR3 DNA: TGTGCCAGCAGCCTGCGCAGGGAGACCCAGTACTTC
J gene: TRBJ2-5
D gene: .
V gene: TRBV13
clone size: .

CDR3 protein: CASTADRATEAFF
CDR3 DNA: TGTGCCAGCACCGCCGACAGGGCCACTGAAGCTTTCTTT
J gene: TRBJ1-1
D gene: TRBD1
V gene: TRBV12-3/TRBV12-4
clone size: .

CDR3 protein: CASSHPLGLGQISPLHF
CDR3 DNA: TGTGCCAGCAGCCATCCTCTAGGTTTGGGACAGATATCACCCCTCCACTTT
J gene: TRBJ1-6
D gene: TRBD1
V gene: TRBV3-1/TRBV3-2
clone size: .

CDR3 protein: CASSPAFSGGEKLFF
CDR3 DNA: TGTGCCAGCTCACCAGCTTTCTCTGGAGGTGAAAAACTGTTTTTT
J gene: TRBJ1-4
D gene: .
V gene: TRBV18
clone size: .

CDR3 protein: CASSLGGKGDGYTF
CDR3 DNA: TGTGCCAGCAGCCTTGGGGGGAAGGGCGATGGCTACACCTTC
J gene: TRBJ1-2
D gene: .
V gene: TRBV4-2
clone size: .

CDR3 protein: CAWSVRRDYNEQFF
CDR3 DNA: TGTGCCTGGAGTGTCCGGAGGGACTACAATGAGCAGTTCTTC
J gene: TRBJ2-1
D gene: .
V gene: TRBV30
clone size: .

CDR3 protein: CASSPQNNQPQHF
CDR3 DNA: TGTGCCAGTAGTCCACAGAACAATCAGCCCCAGCATTTT
J gene: TRBJ1-5
D gene: .
V gene: TRBV19
clone size: .

CDR3 protein: CASSLGGGYGYTF
CDR3 DNA: TGCGCCAGCAGCTTGGGAGGGGGCTATGGCTACACCTTC
J gene: TRBJ1-2
D gene: .
V gene: TRBV5-1
clone size: .

CDR3 protein: CASSLTEYEQYF
CDR3 DNA: TGTGCCAGCAGTTTGACTGAGTACGAGCAGTACTTC
J gene: TRBJ2-7
D gene: .
V gene: TRBV28
clone size: .

CDR3 protein: CASSFPGTANYGYTF
CDR3 DNA: TGTGCCAGCAGTTTCCCTGGGACAGCTAACTATGGCTACACCTTC
J gene: TRBJ1-2
D gene: TRBD1
V gene: TRBV28
clone size: .

CDR3 protein: CASSLAGWSEKLFF
CDR3 DNA: TGTGCCAGCAGCTTGGCAGGGTGGTCCGAAAAACTGTTTTTT
J gene: TRBJ1-4
D gene: .
V gene: TRBV7-9
clone size: .

CDR3 protein: CASSGRERSPLHF
CDR3 DNA: TGTGCCAGCAGCGGCAGGGAACGGTCACCCCTCCACTTT
J gene: TRBJ1-6
D gene: .
V gene: TRBV2
clone size: .

CDR3 protein: CASSSRGMNTGELFF
CDR3 DNA: TGCGCCAGCAGCTCGAGAGGGATGAACACCGGGGAGCTGTTTTTT
J gene: TRBJ2-2
D gene: .
V gene: TRBV5-1
clone size: .

CDR3 protein: CASRVLSGGDTQYF
CDR3 DNA: TGTGCCAGCAGGGTACTTTCCGGCGGAGATACGCAGTATTTT
J gene: TRBJ2-3
D gene: .
V gene: TRBV27
clone size: .

CDR3 protein: CASRSTSGGSTDTQYF
CDR3 DNA: TGTGCCAGCAGATCAACTAGCGGGGGCTCCACAGATACGCAGTATTTT
J gene: TRBJ2-3
D gene: TRBD2
V gene: TRBV13
clone size: .

CDR3 protein: CASSQGQGDTEAFF
CDR3 DNA: TGTGCCAGCAGCCAGGGACAGGGTGACACTGAAGCTTTCTTT
J gene: TRBJ1-1
D gene: TRBD1
V gene: TRBV5-6
clone size: .

CDR3 protein: CATSNTLQGVVGEQYF
CDR3 DNA: TGTGCCACCAGCAACACCTTACAGGGAGTAGTGGGGGAGCAGTACTTC
J gene: TRBJ2-7
D gene: .
V gene: TRBV15
clone size: .

CDR3 protein: CATSDATSGTTRKQFF
CDR3 DNA: TGTGCCACCAGTGATGCGACTAGCGGAACAACAAGGAAGCAGTTCTTC
J gene: TRBJ2-1
D gene: TRBD2
V gene: TRBV24-1
clone size: .

CDR3 protein: CASSLVGGRYEQYF
CDR3 DNA: TGCGCCAGCAGCTTGGTCGGAGGGCGCTACGAGCAGTACTTC
J gene: TRBJ2-7
D gene: .
V gene: TRBV5-1
clone size: .

CDR3 protein: CASSLRVGAASPLHF
CDR3 DNA: TGTGCCAGCAGCCTCCGTGTTGGGGCAGCTTCACCCCTCCACTTT
J gene: TRBJ1-6
D gene: .
V gene: TRBV11-2
clone size: .

CDR3 protein: CASSQMRAQETQYF
CDR3 DNA: TGTGCCAGCAGCCAGATGCGCGCCCAAGAGACCCAGTACTTC
J gene: TRBJ2-5
D gene: .
V gene: TRBV14
clone size: .

CDR3 protein: CASSQDRGRETQYF
CDR3 DNA: TGTGCCAGCAGCCAAGACAGGGGGCGTGAGACCCAGTACTTC
J gene: TRBJ2-5
D gene: TRBD1
V gene: TRBV5-8
clone size: .

CDR3 protein: CASITMDRVDSPLHF
CDR3 DNA: TGTGCCAGCATCACGATGGACAGGGTGGATTCACCCCTCCACTTT
J gene: TRBJ1-6
D gene: TRBD1
V gene: TRBV28
clone size: .

CDR3 protein: CAWGGTKTEAFF
CDR3 DNA: TGTGCCTGGGGAGGGACAAAAACTGAAGCTTTCTTT
J gene: TRBJ1-1
D gene: .
V gene: TRBV30
clone size: .

CDR3 protein: CASSVDSSSGANVLTF
CDR3 DNA: TGTGCCAGCAGCGTCGACAGTAGCTCTGGGGCCAACGTCCTGACTTTC
J gene: TRBJ2-6
D gene: .
V gene: TRBV7-9
clone size: few

CDR3 protein: CASSQSQAGYTQETQYF
CDR3 DNA: TGCGCCAGCAGTCAATCGCAGGCAGGTTACACCCAAGAGACCCAGTACTTC
J gene: TRBJ2-5
D gene: .
V gene: TRBV23-1
clone size: once

CDR3 protein: CASSEGQFYGYTF
CDR3 DNA: TGTGCCAGCAGCGAAGGACAGTTCTATGGCTACACCTTC
J gene: TRBJ1-2
D gene: .
V gene: TRBV2
clone size: .

CDR3 protein: CAWSGWRVAGGYTF
CDR3 DNA: TGTGCCTGGAGTGGCTGGCGGGTCGCCGGAGGCTACACCTTC
J gene: TRBJ1-2
D gene: .
V gene: TRBV30
clone size: few

CDR3 protein: CASSHPGQGYEQYF
CDR3 DNA: TGTGCCAGCAGCCACCCAGGACAGGGGTACGAGCAGTACTTC
J gene: TRBJ2-7
D gene: TRBD1
V gene: TRBV3-1/TRBV3-2
clone size: .

CDR3 protein: CASSPQGNSPLHF
CDR3 DNA: TGTGCCAGCAGTCCTCAGGGCAATTCACCCCTCCACTTT
J gene: TRBJ1-6
D gene: .
V gene: TRBV2
clone size: .

CDR3 protein: CASGPRPQHF
CDR3 DNA: TGTGCCAGCGGGCCGAGGCCCCAGCATTTT
J gene: TRBJ1-5
D gene: .
V gene: TRBV27
clone size: .

CDR3 protein: CASSITGATEAFF
CDR3 DNA: TGTGCCAGTAGTATTACAGGCGCCACTGAAGCTTTCTTT
J gene: TRBJ1-1
D gene: .
V gene: TRBV19
clone size: .

CDR3 protein: CASKVGRAQNTEAFF
CDR3 DNA: TGTGCCAGTAAAGTGGGGAGGGCACAAAACACTGAAGCTTTCTTT
J gene: TRBJ1-1
D gene: .
V gene: TRBV19
clone size: .

CDR3 protein: CASSQVTGGYYEQYF
CDR3 DNA: TGTGCCAGCAGCCAAGTTACGGGGGGATACTACGAGCAGTACTTC
J gene: TRBJ2-7
D gene: TRBD2
V gene: TRBV4-2
clone size: few

CDR3 protein: CASSRDSQATEAFF
CDR3 DNA: TGCGCCAGCAGCAGGGACTCCCAAGCCACTGAAGCTTTCTTT
J gene: TRBJ1-1
D gene: .
V gene: TRBV10-1
clone size: .

CDR3 protein: CASSLTGADTQYF
CDR3 DNA: TGTGCCAGCAGCCTGACAGGGGCAGATACGCAGTATTTT
J gene: TRBJ2-3
D gene: TRBD1
V gene: TRBV5-4
clone size: .

CDR3 protein: CASSLRGTEAFF
CDR3 DNA: TGTGCCAGCAGTTTACGGGGAACTGAAGCTTTCTTT
J gene: TRBJ1-1
D gene: .
V gene: TRBV28
clone size: .

CDR3 protein: CASTPRTGLTDTQYF
CDR3 DNA: TGCGCCAGCACCCCCAGGACAGGGCTCACAGATACGCAGTATTTT
J gene: TRBJ2-3
D gene: TRBD1
V gene: TRBV5-1
clone size: .

CDR3 protein: CASSYGSTRTGNSPLHF
CDR3 DNA: TGTGCCAGCAGCTATGGGTCAACCAGGACAGGGAATTCACCCCTCCACTTT
J gene: TRBJ1-6
D gene: TRBD1
V gene: TRBV5-4
clone size: once

CDR3 protein: CASSLYISDGATEAFF
CDR3 DNA: TGTGCCAGCAGCTTGTACATCTCCGACGGAGCCACTGAAGCTTTCTTT
J gene: TRBJ1-1
D gene: .
V gene: TRBV5-6
clone size: once

CDR3 protein: CASSLPGNYGYTF
CDR3 DNA: TGTGCCAGCTCACTCCCGGGGAACTATGGCTACACCTTC
J gene: TRBJ1-2
D gene: .
V gene: TRBV18
clone size: .

CDR3 protein: CASSSNTGELFF
CDR3 DNA: TGTGCCAGCAGCTCAAACACCGGGGAGCTGTTTTTT
J gene: TRBJ2-2
D gene: .
V gene: TRBV11-3
clone size: .

CDR3 protein: CASSLLRPSSYNSPLHF
CDR3 DNA: TGTGCCAGCAGCTTATTGCGGCCGAGCTCCTATAATTCACCCCTCCACTTT
J gene: TRBJ1-6
D gene: .
V gene: TRBV7-9
clone size: .

CDR3 protein: CATSRDFTGGGNTIYF
CDR3 DNA: TGTGCCACCAGCAGAGATTTTACGGGGGGAGGAAACACCATATATTTT
J gene: TRBJ1-3
D gene: .
V gene: TRBV15
clone size: once

CDR3 protein: CAEHLDSTGANVLTF
CDR3 DNA: TGTGCCGAACATCTCGACTCCACTGGGGCCAACGTCCTGACTTTC
J gene: TRBJ2-6
D gene: .
V gene: TRBV28
clone size: .

CDR3 protein: CASSAWTSGGSDTQYF
CDR3 DNA: TGCGCCAGCAGCGCCTGGACTAGCGGGGGATCAGATACGCAGTATTTT
J gene: TRBJ2-3
D gene: TRBD2
V gene: TRBV4-1
clone size: .

CDR3 protein: CASSFGLDGYTF
CDR3 DNA: TGTGCCAGCAGTTTCGGGTTGGATGGCTACACCTTC
J gene: TRBJ1-2
D gene: .
V gene: TRBV12-3/TRBV12-4
clone size: .

CDR3 protein: CSAGDRGSYEQYF
CDR3 DNA: TGCAGTGCTGGTGACAGGGGCTCCTACGAGCAGTACTTC
J gene: TRBJ2-7
D gene: TRBD1
V gene: TRBV20-1
clone size: once

CDR3 protein: CASSEQGLNTGELFF
CDR3 DNA: TGTGCCAGCAGTGAACAGGGGCTTAACACCGGGGAGCTGTTTTTT
J gene: TRBJ2-2
D gene: TRBD1
V gene: TRBV9
clone size: few

CDR3 protein: CASSRDTGELFF
CDR3 DNA: TGTGCCAGTAGCCGAGATACCGGGGAGCTGTTTTTT
J gene: TRBJ2-2
D gene: .
V gene: TRBV19
clone size: .